Listed here is a single T cell receptor beta chain. CDR1 and CDR2 (germline): SGHTA, FQGNSA. This CDR3 is built from 17 residues. The trim removed 3 bases at V and 2 bases at J, leaving 2 bases unmatched. The data were taken from a study of technical replicates of blood from several donors. Sequenced by immunoSEQ multiplex PCR; TCRdb stores in-frame clones only, minus some. The sample contains about 85,000 clones, approximately 94% of which appear only once. The sequence was collected from a human donor in good health. The chain carries TRBV7-2 and TRBJ2-3; TRBD2 agrees at 16 bases. The sequenced sample was T cells isolated from PBMCs. The CDR3 reads CASSFGTSGRVTDTQYF. CDR3 DNA sequence: TGTGCCAGCAGCTTCGGGACTAGCGGGAGGGTCACAGATACGCAGTATTTT.